This T cell receptor (beta chain) was observed in a study of blood T cell repertoires in COVID-19. Clones were sequenced by immunoSEQ multiplex PCR, and TCRdb holds only the in-frame ones, with some missing. This table has roughly 200,000 clones, approximately 85% appearing once. CDR1 and CDR2 from the germline V gene are SNHLY and FYNNEI. The CDR3 consists of 15 residues. V shed 8 bases and J 4 bases; nucleotides not matched to a gene: 5. The TCR sequence derives from a human donor with active or convalescent COVID-19. The donor label of this sample is uncertain. The source material was peripheral blood. The chain links TRBV2 to TRBJ2-2, with 12 bases lining up with TRBD1. The CDR3 DNA sequence: TGTGCCAGCCGAGGGGGACAGGGGGCCACCGGGGAGCTGTTTTTT. Its translation: CASRGGQGATGELFF. Using reference TRBV2 and TRBJ2-2 for the parts outside the CDR3, the full variable domain is EPEVTQTPSHQVTQMGQEVILRCVPISNHLYFYWYRQILGQKVEFLVSFYNNEISEKSEIFDDQFSVERPDGSNFTLKIRSTKLEDSAMYFCASRGGQGATGELFFGEGSRLTVL.